Listed below are T cell receptor beta chains from one sample, sequenced in a study of shared clonotypes between healthy human individuals. Repertoires were generated with immunoSEQ multiplex PCR, while TCRdb's copy carries only in-frame clones and drops some. The sample includes fewer than 2.5 million clones, 93% of them seen just once. The sequencing input was naive CD4+ T cells from PBMCs. These receptor sequences come from a man in his late teens or twenties in good health. Some clones in this sample may be carry-over from other donors' samples. Both conserved end residues are part of each CDR3.

v_gene	j_gene	CDR3aa
TRBV28	.	CASSWSGSGYEQYF
TRBV6-5	TRBJ2-7	CASSLQASSSYEQYF
TRBV6-4	TRBJ2-2	CASSYRFNTGELFF
TRBV19	TRBJ1-2	CASNQAGGYTF
TRBV11-3	TRBJ1-1	CASSLGQNTEAFF
TRBV5-6	TRBJ2-7	CASSGSYEGETYEQYF
TRBV28	TRBJ2-1	CASSPNAKTYNEQFF
TRBV5-1	TRBJ1-4	CASSLSPGQGGEKLFF
TRBV14	TRBJ1-5	CASSKSGNQPQHF
TRBV6-5	TRBJ2-1	CASSTTSGSFNEQFF
TRBV6-6	TRBJ1-6	CASSSTINSPLHF
TRBV18	TRBJ1-3	CASSRTGGLASGNTIYF
TRBV4-1	TRBJ1-6	CASSQGVVGTASPLHF
TRBV25-1	TRBJ1-3	CASSESGSGNTIYF
TRBV7-2	TRBJ2-1	CASSPRLAGYNEQFF
TRBV11-2	TRBJ2-5	CASTGSGRETQYF
TRBV4-1	TRBJ2-5	CASSQDTTSGAQETQYF
TRBV5-1	TRBJ2-5	CASSLSIWARGQETQYF
TRBV5-1	TRBJ2-3	CASSLAAGLAGGDTQYF
TRBV9	TRBJ1-3	CASNAGNPGNTIYF
TRBV27	TRBJ1-1	CASSLRGRGEAFF
TRBV4-2	TRBJ1-5	CASSQDLEQGRRHF
TRBV28	TRBJ1-5	CASSYQQGWGRTQPQHF
TRBV19	TRBJ2-1	CASSTGQGYYNEQFF
TRBV7-9	TRBJ2-1	CASSLAGLAGGPLGPLF
TRBV29-1	TRBJ2-5	CSASGTGSVETQYF
TRBV7-6	TRBJ2-2	CASSPRQGANTGELFF
TRBV7-9	TRBJ2-7	CASSPRQGPYEQYF
TRBV5-6	TRBJ2-1	CASSLTTSGSYNEQFF
TRBV6-5	TRBJ2-7	CASRTGQGSYEQYF
TRBV7-9	TRBJ1-4	CASSLGRQPSEKLFF
TRBV5-1	TRBJ1-1	CASSTDGGADTEAFF
TRBV9	TRBJ2-7	CASSVGGGTSYEQYF
TRBV5-1	TRBJ2-1	CASSLVTSGRASSYNEQFF
TRBV6-5	TRBJ1-1	CASSYSIEGLAFF
TRBV6-5	TRBJ2-1	CASRGYNEQFF
TRBV2	TRBJ1-2	CASNLGGGYTF